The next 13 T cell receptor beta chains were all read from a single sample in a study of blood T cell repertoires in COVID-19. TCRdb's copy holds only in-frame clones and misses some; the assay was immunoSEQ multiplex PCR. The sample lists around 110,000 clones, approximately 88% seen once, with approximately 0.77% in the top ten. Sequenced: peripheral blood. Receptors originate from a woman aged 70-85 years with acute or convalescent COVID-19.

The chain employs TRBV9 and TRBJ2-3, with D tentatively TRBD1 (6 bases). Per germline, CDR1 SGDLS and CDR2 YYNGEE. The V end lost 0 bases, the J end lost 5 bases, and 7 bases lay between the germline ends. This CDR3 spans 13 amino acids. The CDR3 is CASSVGGRDTQYF. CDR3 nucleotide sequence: TGTGCCAGCAGCGTAGGGGGGCGAGATACGCAGTATTTT.

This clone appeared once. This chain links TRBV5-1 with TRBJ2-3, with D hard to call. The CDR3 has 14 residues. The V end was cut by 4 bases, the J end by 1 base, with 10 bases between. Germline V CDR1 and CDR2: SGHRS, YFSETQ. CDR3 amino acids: CASSRPEGTDTQYF. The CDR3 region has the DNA TGCGCCAGCAGCCGGCCCGAGGGCACAGATACGCAGTATTTT.

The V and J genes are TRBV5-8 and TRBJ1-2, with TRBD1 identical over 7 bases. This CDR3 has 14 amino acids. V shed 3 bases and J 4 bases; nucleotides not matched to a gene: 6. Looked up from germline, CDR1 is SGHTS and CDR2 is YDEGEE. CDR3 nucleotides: TGTGCCAGCAGCTGGGTACGGGACAGCTATGGCTACACCTTC. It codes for CASSWVRDSYGYTF.

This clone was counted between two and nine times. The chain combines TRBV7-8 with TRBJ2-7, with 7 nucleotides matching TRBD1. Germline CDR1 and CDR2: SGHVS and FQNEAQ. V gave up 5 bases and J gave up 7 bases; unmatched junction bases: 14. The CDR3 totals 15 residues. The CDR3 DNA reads TGTGCCAGCAGCCCCCTGGCAGGGGGAATAAGAGAGCAGTACTTC. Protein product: CASSPLAGGIREQYF.

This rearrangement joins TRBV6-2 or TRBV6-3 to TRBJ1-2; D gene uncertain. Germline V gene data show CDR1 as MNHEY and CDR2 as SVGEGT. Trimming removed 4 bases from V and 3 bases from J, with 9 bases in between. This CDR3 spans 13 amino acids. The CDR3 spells CASSSLGDYGYTF. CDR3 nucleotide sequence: TGTGCCAGCAGTTCCCTCGGGGACTATGGCTACACCTTC.

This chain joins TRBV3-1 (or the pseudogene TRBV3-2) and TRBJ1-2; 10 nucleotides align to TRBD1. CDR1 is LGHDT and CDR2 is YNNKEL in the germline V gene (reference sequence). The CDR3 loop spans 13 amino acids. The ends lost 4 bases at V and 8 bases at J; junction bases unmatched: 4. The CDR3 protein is CASSRGTGEGYTF. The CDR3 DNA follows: TGTGCCAGCAGCCGCGGGACAGGGGAAGGCTACACCTTC.

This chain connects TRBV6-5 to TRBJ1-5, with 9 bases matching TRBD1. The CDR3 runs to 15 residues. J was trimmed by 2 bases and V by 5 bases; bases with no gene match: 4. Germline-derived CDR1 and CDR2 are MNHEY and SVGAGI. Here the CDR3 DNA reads TGTGCCAGCAGTCTCACAGGGGGCGGCAATCAGCCCCAGCATTTT. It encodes CASSLTGGGNQPQHF.

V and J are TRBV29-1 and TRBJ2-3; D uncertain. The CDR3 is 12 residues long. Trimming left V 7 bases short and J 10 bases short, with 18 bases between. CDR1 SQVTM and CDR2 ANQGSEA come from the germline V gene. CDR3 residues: CSASEVTSAQYF. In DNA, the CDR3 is TGCAGCGCGTCTGAGGTTACATCGGCGCAGTATTTT.

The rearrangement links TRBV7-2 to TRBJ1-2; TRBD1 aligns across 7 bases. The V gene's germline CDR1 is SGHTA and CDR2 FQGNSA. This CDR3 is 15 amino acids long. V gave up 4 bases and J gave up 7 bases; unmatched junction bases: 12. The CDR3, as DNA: TGTGCCAGCAGCTCTGGAGGGGGCAGTCATAGTGGCTACACCTTC. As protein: CASSSGGGSHSGYTF.

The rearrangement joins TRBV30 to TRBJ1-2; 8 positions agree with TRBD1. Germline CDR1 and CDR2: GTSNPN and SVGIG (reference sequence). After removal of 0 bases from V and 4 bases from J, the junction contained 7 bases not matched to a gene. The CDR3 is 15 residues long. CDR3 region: CAWSVGQGAAYGYTF. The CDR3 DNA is TGTGCCTGGAGTGTAGGGCAGGGGGCGGCCTATGGCTACACCTTC.

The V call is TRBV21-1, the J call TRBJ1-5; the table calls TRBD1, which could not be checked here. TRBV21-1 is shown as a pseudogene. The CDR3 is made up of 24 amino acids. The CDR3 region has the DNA TGTGCCAGCAGCTCCTTTGGGACAGAACCTTTTAAAGGCCCCCGGTTATATAGCAATCAGCCCCAGCATTTT. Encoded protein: CASSSFGTEPFKGPRLYSNQPQHF.

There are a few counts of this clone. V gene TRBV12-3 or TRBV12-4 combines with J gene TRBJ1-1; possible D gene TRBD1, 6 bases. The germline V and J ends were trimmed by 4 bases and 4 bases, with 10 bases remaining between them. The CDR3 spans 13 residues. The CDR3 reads CASSSRRGTEAFF. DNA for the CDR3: TGTGCCAGCAGTTCTCGCAGGGGCACTGAAGCTTTCTTT.

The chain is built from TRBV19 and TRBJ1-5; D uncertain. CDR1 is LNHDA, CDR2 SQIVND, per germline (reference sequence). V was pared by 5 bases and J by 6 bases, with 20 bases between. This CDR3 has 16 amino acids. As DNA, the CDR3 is TGTGCCAGTAGTCTTCTGGTATTTCTCACCGGTCAGCCCCAGCATTTT. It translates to CASSLLVFLTGQPQHF.